What follows is one T cell receptor (beta chain) and its context. No antigen is known for it. Template material for amplifying TCR beta CDR3 regions consisted of RNA transcripts. First-round RT-PCR with HTBI primers amplified the TCR CDR3 region. Each CDR3 protein gets one entry after TCRdb re-called the multiplex PCR reads with MiXCR. In the table there are 600,000 to 700,000 distinct CDR3 sequences, 45% of which are singletons. Trimming shortened V by 3 bases and J by 6 bases, and 13 bases separated the two germline ends. The CDR3 is 14 amino acids. Germline assignment: CDR1 SGDLS and CDR2 YYNGEE. This entry is derived from a study of T cells in Graves' hyperthyroidism and ophthalmopathy. General study results and limits: The model anticipated ophthalmopathy a median about six months pre-onset.

Exclusion of patients followed from uncontrolled infection, other autoimmune disease, pregnancy or lactation. The rearrangement joins TRBV9 to TRBJ1-5; tentatively, D is TRBD1 (6 bases). This receptor was identified in an adult man with Graves' disease, either hyperthyroidism or ophthalmopathy (not recorded which). The sequenced material came from peripheral blood or thyroid tissue (not recorded which). The CDR3 loop reads CASSGTGFGQPQHF. In nucleotides, the CDR3 is TGTGCCAGCAGCGGAACAGGGTTTGGTCAGCCCCAGCATTTT.